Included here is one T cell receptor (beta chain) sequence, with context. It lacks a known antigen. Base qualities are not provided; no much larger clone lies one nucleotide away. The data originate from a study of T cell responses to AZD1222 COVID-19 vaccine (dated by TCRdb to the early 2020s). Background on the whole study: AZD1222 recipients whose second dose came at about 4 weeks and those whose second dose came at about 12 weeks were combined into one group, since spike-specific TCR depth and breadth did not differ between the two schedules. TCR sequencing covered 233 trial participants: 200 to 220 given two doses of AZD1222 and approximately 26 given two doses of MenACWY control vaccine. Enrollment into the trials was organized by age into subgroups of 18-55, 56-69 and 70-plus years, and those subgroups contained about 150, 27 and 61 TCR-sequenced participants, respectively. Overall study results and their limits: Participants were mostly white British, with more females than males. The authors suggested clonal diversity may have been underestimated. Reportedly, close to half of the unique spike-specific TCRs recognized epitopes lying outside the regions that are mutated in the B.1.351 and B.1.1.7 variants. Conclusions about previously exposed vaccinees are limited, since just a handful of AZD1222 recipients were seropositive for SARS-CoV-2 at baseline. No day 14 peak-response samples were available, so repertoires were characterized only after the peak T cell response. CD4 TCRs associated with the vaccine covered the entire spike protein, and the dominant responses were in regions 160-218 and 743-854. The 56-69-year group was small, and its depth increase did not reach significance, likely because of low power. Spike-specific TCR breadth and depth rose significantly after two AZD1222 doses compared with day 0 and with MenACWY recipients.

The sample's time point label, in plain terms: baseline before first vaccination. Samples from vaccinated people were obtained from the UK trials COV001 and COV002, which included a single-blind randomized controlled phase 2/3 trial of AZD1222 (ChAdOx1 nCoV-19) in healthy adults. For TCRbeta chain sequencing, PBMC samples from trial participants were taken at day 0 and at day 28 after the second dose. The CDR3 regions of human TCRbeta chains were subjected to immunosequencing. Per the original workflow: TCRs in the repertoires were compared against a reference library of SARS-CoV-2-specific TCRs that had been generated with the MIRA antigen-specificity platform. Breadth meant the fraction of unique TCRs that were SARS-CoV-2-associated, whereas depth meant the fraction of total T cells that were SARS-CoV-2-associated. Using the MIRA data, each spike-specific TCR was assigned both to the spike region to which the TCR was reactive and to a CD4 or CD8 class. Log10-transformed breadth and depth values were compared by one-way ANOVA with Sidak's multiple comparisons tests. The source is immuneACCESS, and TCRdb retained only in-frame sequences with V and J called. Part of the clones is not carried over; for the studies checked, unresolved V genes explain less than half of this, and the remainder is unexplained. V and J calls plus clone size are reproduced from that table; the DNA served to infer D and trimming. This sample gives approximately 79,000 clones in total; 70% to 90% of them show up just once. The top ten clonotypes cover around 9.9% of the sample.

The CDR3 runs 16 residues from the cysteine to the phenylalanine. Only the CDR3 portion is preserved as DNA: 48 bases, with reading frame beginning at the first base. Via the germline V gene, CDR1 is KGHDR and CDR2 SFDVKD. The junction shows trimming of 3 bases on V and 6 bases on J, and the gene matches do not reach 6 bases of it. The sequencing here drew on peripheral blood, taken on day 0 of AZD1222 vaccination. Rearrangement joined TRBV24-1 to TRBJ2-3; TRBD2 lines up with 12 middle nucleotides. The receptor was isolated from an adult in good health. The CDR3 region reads CATSDVASGRVDTQYF. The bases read TGTGCCACCAGTGATGTGGCTAGCGGGAGGGTGGATACGCAGTATTTT.